The rows below give T cell receptor beta chains drawn from one sample of a study of T-cell reconstitution after alpha-beta-depleted transplantation in children. TCRdb reprocessed the PCR reads via MiXCR and lists one record per CDR3 protein. The table has 250,000 to 300,000 distinct CDR3 sequences, over 9.5% seen once. This specimen consisted of PBMCs, obtained before TCRalphabeta/CD19-depleted stem cell transplant. Receptor source: a boy in the first two years of life with acute myeloid leukemia, due to receive a stem cell transplant. Both conserved end residues are part of each CDR3. A D gene is named only where the DNA matches it firmly. The listing skips clone size in some rows; elsewhere it reads once, few, many or a size class.

clone size,D gene,V gene,J gene,CDR3 DNA,CDR3 protein
many,NA,TRBV20-1,TRBJ2-3,TGCAGTGCGGCGAAAACTACCAACACAGATACGCAGTATTTT,CSAAKTTNTDTQYF
many,TRBD1,TRBV29-1,TRBJ2-7,TGCAGCGCATCTGACGGGACAGCCTACGAGCAGTACTTC,CSASDGTAYEQYF
NA,TRBD2,TRBV11-3,TRBJ2-1,TGTGCCAGCAGCTTAGTACGCGGGAGCGGGAATGAGCAGTTCTTC,CASSLVRGSGNEQFF
many,NA,TRBV10-3,TRBJ2-5,TGTGCCATCAGCGGACCCCGCCAAGAGACCCAGTACTTC,CAISGPRQETQYF
many,TRBD2,TRBV4-3,TRBJ2-1,TGCGCCAGCAGCCAAGATCTCCCCTTAGCGGGTGGTCCCTACAATGAGCAGTTCTTC,CASSQDLPLAGGPYNEQFF
few,NA,TRBV4-2,TRBJ1-2,TGTGCCAGCAGCCAAGCCCTCCCAGGAGTTGGCTACACCTTC,CASSQALPGVGYTF
few,TRBD1,TRBV7-2,TRBJ2-3,TGTGCCAGCAGCTTAGGGACAGGGATTTTTTCCACAGATACGCAGTATTTT,CASSLGTGIFSTDTQYF
many,NA,TRBV7-9,TRBJ2-5,TGTGCCAGCAGCTTATTGGACAGCAAAGAGACCCAGTACTTC,CASSLLDSKETQYF
many,NA,TRBV20-1,TRBJ2-3,TGCAGTGCTAGAGATGAAGGAGGGCAAAAAAACACAGATACGCAGTATTTT,CSARDEGGQKNTDTQYF
few,NA,TRBV7-3,TRBJ2-2,TGTGCCAGCAGCTTCACGGGGCCCGGGGAGCTGTTTTTT,CASSFTGPGELFF
many,TRBD1,TRBV5-1,TRBJ2-7,TGCGCCAGCAGCCAGGACAGGGGTTGGTCCTACGAGCAGTACTTC,CASSQDRGWSYEQYF
NA,TRBD1,TRBV19,TRBJ2-2,TGTGCCAGTAACTCGGGACAGGGGACCGGGGAGCTGTTTTTT,CASNSGQGTGELFF
few,TRBD1,TRBV12-3/TRBV12-4,TRBJ1-1,TGTGCCAGCACCCACGGACAGGGTCTTCGAGTGAACACTGAAGCTTTCTTT,CASTHGQGLRVNTEAFF
many,TRBD2,TRBV4-2,TRBJ2-3,TGTGCCAGCAGCCAAGATCCCGGGACTAGCAGCACAGATACGCAGTATTTT,CASSQDPGTSSTDTQYF
many,TRBD1,TRBV11-1,TRBJ2-7,TGTGCCAGCAGCTTCCCCATGGGACAGGGGGCGCAAAGCTCCTACGAGCAGTACTTC,CASSFPMGQGAQSSYEQYF
many,NA,TRBV28,TRBJ2-1,TGTGCCAGCAGCGACCGCCGTGGACATAGCTCCTACAATGAGCAGTTCTTC,CASSDRRGHSSYNEQFF
many,TRBD2,TRBV20-1,TRBJ2-5,TGCAGTGCTAGAGATGGGACTAACGGGGCTGAGGAGACCCAGTACTTC,CSARDGTNGAEETQYF
many,TRBD1,TRBV12-3/TRBV12-4,TRBJ1-5,TGTGCCAGCAGTCCCGGGACAGGGAGGCAGCCCCAGCATTTT,CASSPGTGRQPQHF
NA,NA,TRBV28,TRBJ2-7,TGTGCCAGCAGACCACCGGGACTTGGCCCACTCTACGAGCAGTACTTC,CASRPPGLGPLYEQYF
many,NA,TRBV5-6,TRBJ2-1,TGTGCCAGCAGCTTGGAACAGGGTCTCAATGAGCAGTTCTTC,CASSLEQGLNEQFF
few,TRBD2,TRBV7-9,TRBJ2-1,TGTGCCAGCAGCCCCAGGAGGGGCGGGGGGGCTCGCAATGAGCAGTTCTTC,CASSPRRGGGARNEQFF
NA,NA,TRBV12-3/TRBV12-4,TRBJ2-2,TGTGCCAGCAGTTTCGGGAGTGCCGGGGAGCTGTTTTTT,CASSFGSAGELFF
many,NA,TRBV6-4,TRBJ2-3,TGTGCCAGCAGGATGAGGGGGGACGTTGGCACAGATACGCAGTATTTT,CASRMRGDVGTDTQYF
few,TRBD2,TRBV19,TRBJ2-1,TGTGCCAGTAGTACAACTAGCGGGAGTTCCTACAATGAGCAGTTCTTC,CASSTTSGSSYNEQFF
NA,NA,TRBV7-8,TRBJ2-7,TGTGCCAGCAGCTCTCGGAGGTCGCCGGCCTACGAGCAGTACTTC,CASSSRRSPAYEQYF
NA,NA,TRBV7-3,TRBJ2-5,TGTGCCAGCAGCTTATCCGGGGGAGCCCAAGAGACCCAGTACTTC,CASSLSGGAQETQYF
few,NA,TRBV7-2,TRBJ2-1,TGTGCCAGCAGTCCATGGTGGGTCAATGAGCAGTTCTTC,CASSPWWVNEQFF
many,TRBD1,TRBV15,TRBJ2-3,TGTGCCACCAGCTCGGGGACAGGGGCCACAGATACGCAGTATTTT,CATSSGTGATDTQYF
NA,TRBD1,TRBV11-2,TRBJ1-4,TGTGCCAGCAGCTTAGAGGGCAGGGGGCGCCTCAATGAAAAACTGTTTTTT,CASSLEGRGRLNEKLFF
many,TRBD2,TRBV4-3,TRBJ2-1,TGCGCCAGCAGCCAAGGACTAGCGAACAATGAGCAGTTCTTC,CASSQGLANNEQFF
NA,TRBD1,TRBV7-2,TRBJ1-5,TGTGCCAGCAGCTTATCCCCAGGGGGGGGTCAGCCCCAGCATTTT,CASSLSPGGGQPQHF
many,NA,TRBV5-1,TRBJ2-1,TGCGCCAGCAGCCAGGAGGGCGCCTACAATGAGCAGTTCTTC,CASSQEGAYNEQFF
NA,TRBD1,TRBV7-2,TRBJ2-7,TGTGCCAGCAGCTTCAGCCGGGACAGGTCCTCCTACGAGCAGTACTTC,CASSFSRDRSSYEQYF
NA,NA,TRBV13,TRBJ2-2,TGTGCCAGCAATGGACCGACGCCCGGGGAGCTGTTTTTT,CASNGPTPGELFF
many,NA,TRBV28,TRBJ1-3,TGTGCCAGCGGATCCTTACGTGGAAACACCATATATTTT,CASGSLRGNTIYF
many,NA,TRBV5-1,TRBJ2-7,TGCGCCAGCAGCACCAGCGGTCCCTACGAGCAGTACTTC,CASSTSGPYEQYF
NA,NA,TRBV7-3,TRBJ1-1,TGTGCCAGCAGCTTAACTCCGACTGGGAACACTGAAGCTTTCTTT,CASSLTPTGNTEAFF
few,NA,TRBV5-8,TRBJ2-1,TGTGCCAGCAGCTTGGCCAGAACCACCCTTTACAATGAGCAGTTCTTC,CASSLARTTLYNEQFF
many,NA,TRBV20-1,TRBJ2-3,TGCAGTGCTAGTGATCCGGGACCAGATACGCAGTATTTT,CSASDPGPDTQYF
NA,TRBD1,TRBV28,TRBJ1-5,TGTGCCAGCAGACGCAACAGGGTAAGGGGGCCTAGCAATCAGCCCCAGCATTTT,CASRRNRVRGPSNQPQHF
NA,NA,TRBV30,TRBJ2-3,TGTGCCTGGAGCGAAAGGGGAACAGGAGGCGGTAGCACAGATACGCAGTATTTT,CAWSERGTGGGSTDTQYF
many,NA,TRBV2,TRBJ2-1,TGTGCCAGCAGTGAATTAAGAGGGGCGGTTGAGCAGTTCTTC,CASSELRGAVEQFF
many,TRBD1,TRBV2,TRBJ2-3,TGTGCCAGCTCCGATCCCGACAGGGGGGCCACAGATACGCAGTATTTT,CASSDPDRGATDTQYF
many,TRBD1,TRBV27,TRBJ1-1,TGTGCCAGCAGGTTTAGACCTGACAGGGTCACTGAAGCTTTCTTT,CASRFRPDRVTEAFF
many,TRBD1,TRBV28,TRBJ1-5,TGTGCCAGCAGTCTTCCAGGGGGTTTTAGCAATCAGCCCCAGCATTTT,CASSLPGGFSNQPQHF
many,TRBD1,TRBV5-5,TRBJ2-5,TGTGCCAGCAGCCGAGGGGACAGGGGAGGGGAGACCCAGTACTTC,CASSRGDRGGETQYF
NA,NA,TRBV5-1,TRBJ2-7,TGCGCCAGCAGCTTGGACGGCAGGCCTCACTACGAGCAGTACTTC,CASSLDGRPHYEQYF
many,TRBD1,TRBV6-5,TRBJ1-2,TGTGCCAGCAGTCCCGACTCCGGGACAGGGGTACTAGGATATGGCTACACCTTC,CASSPDSGTGVLGYGYTF
many,NA,TRBV12-3/TRBV12-4,TRBJ2-3,TGTGCCAGCACCCACAGGGAGCAAGCAGATACGCAGTATTTT,CASTHREQADTQYF
many,TRBD2,TRBV5-1,TRBJ2-2,TGCGCCAGCAGCCGAACTAGCGGGGTTACCGGGGAGCTGTTTTTT,CASSRTSGVTGELFF
few,NA,TRBV28,TRBJ2-7,TGTGCCAGCAGTTTGTTATGGGTAAACTACGAGCAGTACTTC,CASSLLWVNYEQYF
many,NA,TRBV5-1,TRBJ2-1,TGCGCCAGCAGCTTACTTCGGGATGAGCAGTTCTTC,CASSLLRDEQFF
NA,NA,TRBV30,TRBJ2-1,TGTGCCTCCGCGATCCGGGCTCAAATGGGAGGTGAGCAGTTCTTC,CASAIRAQMGGEQFF
many,TRBD1,TRBV5-1,TRBJ1-1,TGCGCCAGCAGCTTGGAAGGGACAGGGGGCACTGAAGCTTTCTTT,CASSLEGTGGTEAFF
few,NA,TRBV18,TRBJ2-7,TGTGCCAGCTCACCGGAGGGGACCTTGATGCACGAGCAGTACTTC,CASSPEGTLMHEQYF